A single sample gave rise to the 20 T cell receptor beta chains below, sequenced in a study of T cell changes during pregnancy in multiple sclerosis. Data came from immunoSEQ multiplex PCR; TCRdb stores just in-frame clones and leaves some out. The repertoire consists of tens of thousands of clones, with around 90% occurring once and the leading ten covering 3% to 4.5%. The specimen comprised PBMCs, sampled in the first trimester of pregnancy. These receptors all come from a female donor in good health, serving as a control in a pregnancy study. Some clones in this sample may be carry-over from other donors' samples.

This chain joins TRBV28 and TRBJ1-2, with D unclear. The CDR3 is 15 amino acids. Trimming pared 2 bases from V and 4 bases from J, leaving 14 bases between. Germline values: CDR1 MDHEN, CDR2 SYDVKM. CDR3 nucleotide sequence: TGTGCCAGCAGTTTAGCGTCCTTATCCGGCTATGGCTACACCTTC. Translating gives CASSLASLSGYGYTF.

This clone appeared a few times. In DNA, the CDR3 is TGTGCCAGCAGTTTGTCGACAGGGCATGAAGCTTTCTTT. Translating it yields CASSLSTGHEAFF. V is TRBV28 and J is TRBJ1-1, with 7 nucleotides matching TRBD1. The V segment lost 3 bases and the J segment 7 bases; nucleotides outside the gene matches: 5. Germline V gene lookup returns CDR1 MDHEN and CDR2 SYDVKM. The length of the CDR3 is 13 residues.

In this sample, this clone turned up once. The V gene is TRBV7-8, the J gene TRBJ1-2; tentative D call: TRBD1 (5 bases). This CDR3 is 15 amino acids long. V was trimmed by 5 bases and J by 8 bases, leaving 21 bases between them. From germline, CDR1 is SGHVS and CDR2 FQNEAQ. The DNA for the CDR3 is TGTGCCAGCAGCCCGTACTCGGGGGGGGTGCGAGGCTACACCTTC. Amino acids: CASSPYSGGVRGYTF.

This clone was counted a few times. J is TRBJ2-1 and V is TRBV6-4; perhaps TRBD2 as D (7 bases). V was trimmed by 0 bases and J by 9 bases, leaving 12 bases between them. The length of the CDR3 is 14 residues. Germline CDR1 and CDR2: MRHNA and SNTAGT. The CDR3 sequence is CASSDSAGAGEQFF. Here the CDR3 DNA reads TGTGCCAGCAGTGACTCGGCGGGGGCCGGTGAGCAGTTCTTC.

The table lists this clone with a few counts. J is TRBJ1-6 and V is TRBV2, with 8 bases aligning to TRBD1. This CDR3 is built from 16 residues. The V segment lost 6 bases and the J segment 8 bases; nucleotides outside the gene matches: 12. The germline V gene encodes CDR1 SNHLY and CDR2 FYNNEI. The DNA of the CDR3 is TGTGCCAGCAGCCCGGACCAGGGGGCGCGTGATTCACCCCTCCACTTT. It encodes CASSPDQGARDSPLHF.

This clone has only one observation. The junction does not match germline at one end; this may be a read error. CDR3 coding DNA: TGTGCCAGCAACAAACAGGGGGCGAACCCTGAAGCTTTCTTT. Encoded protein: CASNKQGANPEAFF. This rearrangement joins TRBV2 to TRBJ1-1, with 9 bases matching TRBD1. This CDR3 has 14 amino acids. Per the germline V gene, CDR1 is SNHLY and CDR2 is FYNNEI.

V usage is TRBV19 and J usage is TRBJ1-5, with 7 bases that match TRBD1. J was trimmed by 3 bases and V by 4 bases; bases with no gene match: 3. The CDR3 sequence is 14 residues long. Germline CDR1 reads LNHDA; CDR2 reads SQIVND (reference sequence). CDR3 DNA sequence: TGTGCCAGTAGTACAGGGACAGTCAATCAGCCCCAGCATTTT. Translated: CASSTGTVNQPQHF. Full variable domain (rest looked up from reference TRBV19 and TRBJ1-5): DGGITQSPKYLFRKEGQNVTLSCEQNLNHDAMYWYRQDPGQGLRLIYYSQIVNDFQKGDIAEGYSVSREKKESFPLTVTSAQKNPTAFYLCASSTGTVNQPQHFGDGTRLSIL.

The rearrangement links TRBV9 to TRBJ2-1, with 9 positions matching TRBD1. The CDR3 runs 18 residues. V lost 3 bases and J lost 3; bases outside the gene matches: 13. The germline CDR1 and CDR2 sequences are SGDLS and YYNGEE. CDR3 region: CASSDSRTGEGNYNEQFF. DNA for the CDR3: TGTGCCAGCAGCGACAGTCGGACAGGGGAGGGGAACTACAATGAGCAGTTCTTC.

This clone appeared once. V gene TRBV28 combines with J gene TRBJ2-7, with 9 bases identical to TRBD2. Germline-derived CDR1 and CDR2 are MDHEN and SYDVKM. This CDR3 comprises 15 residues. V trimming: 1 base; J trimming: 4 bases; junction bases outside the gene matches: 5. CDR3 nucleotide sequence: TGTGCCAGCAGTTTATCTAGCGGGGTGAAGTACGAGCAGTACTTC. It specifies CASSLSSGVKYEQYF. Drawing the rest from reference TRBV28 and TRBJ2-7, the complete variable domain is DVKVTQSSRYLVKRTGEKVFLECVQDMDHENMFWYRQDPGLGLRLIYFSYDVKMKEKGDIPEGYSVSREKKERFSLILESASTNQTSMYLCASSLSSGVKYEQYFGPGTRLTVT.

CDR3 amino acids: CASSTTGAAGQPQHF. In DNA form, the CDR3 reads TGTGCCAGCAGTACCACAGGGGCCGCGGGTCAGCCCCAGCATTTT. V usage is TRBV6-6 and J usage is TRBJ1-5; 7 bases fit TRBD1. CDR3 length: 15 amino acids. Germline V gene sequence: CDR1 MNHNY, CDR2 SVGAGI (reference sequence). The V gene end was trimmed by 5 bases and the J gene end by 6 bases; junction bases not matched to a gene: 10.

This clone was seen only once. V gene TRBV9 combines with J gene TRBJ2-1, with 7 bases that match TRBD2. Germline CDR1 and CDR2: SGDLS and YYNGEE. The CDR3 length is 13 residues. The V and J ends lost 3 bases and 7 bases, in that order; junction bases with no gene match: 4. The CDR3, as DNA: TGTGCCAGCAGCGCCTTGGGGGGGAATGAGCAGTTCTTC. This translates into CASSALGGNEQFF.

The chain couples TRBV19 to TRBJ2-1; D might be TRBD2 (5 bases). Germline lookup yields CDR1 LNHDA and CDR2 SQIVND (reference sequence). This CDR3 comprises 14 residues. V was trimmed by 5 bases and J by 4 bases, leaving 12 bases between them. The CDR3 loop is CASSYNGEYNEQFF. The CDR3 DNA sequence: TGTGCCAGTAGTTACAACGGGGAGTACAATGAGCAGTTCTTC.

The chain uses TRBV2 and TRBJ2-5, with TRBD1 identical over 8 bases. Trimming took 7 bases from V and 13 from J; bases not matched to a gene: 8. Germline CDR1 reads SNHLY; CDR2 reads FYNNEI. The CDR3 has 11 residues. The CDR3 sequence is CASTANRGMYF. As DNA, the CDR3 is TGTGCCAGCACCGCCAACAGGGGGATGTACTTC.

The chain recombines TRBV19 with TRBJ1-2, with a possible D match to TRBD1 (5 bases). V shed 3 bases and J shed 2 bases, with 10 bases lying between them. From germline, CDR1 is LNHDA and CDR2 SQIVND (reference sequence). CDR3 length equals 14 residues. CDR3 DNA sequence: TGTGCCAGTAGTATGATCGACAGAAACTATGGCTACACCTTC. This sequence encodes CASSMIDRNYGYTF.

The chain employs TRBV19 and TRBJ2-4; the D gene is possibly TRBD1 (6 bases). V lost 4 bases and J lost 13, with 11 bases in between. CDR1 and CDR2 from the germline V gene are LNHDA and SQIVND (reference sequence). This CDR3 is built from 11 residues. The DNA of the CDR3 is TGTGCCAGTAGTAAAGGGGGACCACAGTACTTC. Amino acids: CASSKGGPQYF.

This chain links TRBV27 with TRBJ2-1; 7 bases agree with TRBD1. V lost 4 bases and J lost 4; bases outside the gene matches: 7. This CDR3 is 15 amino acids long. Germline lookup yields CDR1 MNHEY and CDR2 SMNVEV (reference sequence). The CDR3 DNA reads TGTGCCAGCAGTTCCGGGACAGCGAATTACAATGAGCAGTTCTTC. Translation gives CASSSGTANYNEQFF.

The J gene is TRBJ1-1, the V gene TRBV6-6; no reliable D call. Germline V gives CDR1 MNHNY, CDR2 SVGAGI (reference sequence). This CDR3 is 12 amino acids long. V lost 9 bases and J 4 bases, leaving 12 bases between the germline ends. Here the CDR3 DNA reads TGTGCCAGTGGATGGGCGGGCACTGAAGCTTTCTTT. As protein: CASGWAGTEAFF.

V usage is TRBV2 and J usage is TRBJ1-5; D gene unclear. From germline, CDR1 is SNHLY and CDR2 FYNNEI. Trimming cost V 4 bases and J 6 bases, with 7 bases left between them. The CDR3 sequence is 12 residues long. CDR3 sequence reads: CASSGGPQPQHF. The CDR3 bases are TGTGCCAGCAGTGGAGGTCCTCAGCCCCAGCATTTT.

This sequence joins TRBV9 and TRBJ1-1; 8 bases line up with TRBD1. This CDR3 contains 17 residues. J gave up 3 bases and V 4 bases, and 14 bases lay outside the gene matches. Germline CDR1 is SGDLS and CDR2 is YYNGEE. In DNA form, the CDR3 reads TGTGCCAGCAGCCTTGGACAGGGCTTCTCTACTGACACTGAAGCTTTCTTT. This encodes CASSLGQGFSTDTEAFF.

The chain employs TRBV6-1 and TRBJ2-3, with D perhaps TRBD2 (5 bases). The germline V and J ends were trimmed by 4 bases and 5 bases, with 16 bases remaining between them. CDR1 and CDR2 (germline): MNHNS, SASEGT. CDR3 length equals 15 residues. Here the CDR3 DNA reads TGTGCCAGCAGTGTCGCTAGCTCTGCAGGAGATACGCAGTATTTT. Translation gives CASSVASSAGDTQYF.